This entry lists 5 T cell receptor beta chains sequenced from one sample in a study of cytomegalovirus exposure and HLA in healthy donors. PCR amplification relied on 60 Vbeta primers (plus 13 Jbeta primers). Using immunoSEQ multiplex PCR, the repertoire was profiled, and TCRdb retains in-frame clones only, with some absent. The data contain 150,000 to 200,000 clones, more than 60% of them singletons. The sequencing sample was made of PBMCs. The receptor source for this set is a male donor in good health and CMV-seronegative.

V usage is TRBV7-8 and J usage is TRBJ1-5; 9 nucleotides match TRBD1. CDR3 size: 17 residues. V gave up 3 bases and J gave up 1 base; unmatched junction bases: 7. CDR1 and CDR2 (germline): SGHVS, FQNEAQ. The CDR3 DNA reads as TGTGCCAGCAGCTTCTACAGGGGGCTGAGCAGCAATCAGCCCCAGCATTTT. This codes for CASSFYRGLSSNQPQHF.

This rearrangement joins TRBV5-1 to TRBJ2-2; 7 positions agree with TRBD2. This CDR3 is built from 14 residues. Unmatched junction bases numbered 1, after V lost 0 bases and J lost 5 bases. Looked up from germline, CDR1 is SGHRS and CDR2 is YFSETQ. CDR3 nucleotides: TGCGCCAGCAGCTTGGGAGCGGGAACCGGGGAGCTGTTTTTT. Translation: CASSLGAGTGELFF.

The chain carries TRBV29-1 and TRBJ2-5; 13 bases are shared with TRBD2. Germline V gives CDR1 SQVTM, CDR2 ANQGSEA. The J segment lost 5 bases and the V segment lost 3 bases, leaving 3 bases of the junction unmatched. This CDR3 is 14 amino acids long. The CDR3 nucleotides read TGCAGCGTTGACGGACTAGCGGGAGCCGAGACCCAGTACTTC. Its protein is CSVDGLAGAETQYF.

The chain is built from TRBV28 and TRBJ2-3; D possibly corresponds to TRBD1 (8 bases). The CDR3 is 14 amino acids. CDR1 is MDHEN and CDR2 is SYDVKM in the germline V gene. DNA of the CDR3: TGTGCTTCTACAGGGGGGGTATTTAGGGATACGCAGTATTTT. This sequence encodes CASTGGVFRDTQYF.

V and J are TRBV14 and TRBJ2-3; D call uncertain. V was pared by 6 bases and J by 2 bases, with 6 bases between. CDR1 SGHDN and CDR2 FVKESK come from the germline V gene. There are 12 residues in the CDR3. The CDR3 loop reads CASRSYTDTQYF. The CDR3 DNA follows: TGTGCCAGCAGATCCTACACAGATACGCAGTATTTT.